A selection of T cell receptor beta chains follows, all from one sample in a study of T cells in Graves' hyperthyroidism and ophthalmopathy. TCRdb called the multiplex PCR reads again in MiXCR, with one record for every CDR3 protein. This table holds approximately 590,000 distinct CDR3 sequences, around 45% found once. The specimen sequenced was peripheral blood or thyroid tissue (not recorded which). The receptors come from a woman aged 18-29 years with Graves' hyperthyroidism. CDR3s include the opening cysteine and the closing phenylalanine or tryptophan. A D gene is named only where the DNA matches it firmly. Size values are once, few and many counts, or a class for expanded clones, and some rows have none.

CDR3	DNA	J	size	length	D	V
CASSSQTGVGQPQHF	TGTGCCAGCAGCTCCCAGACAGGGGTGGGACAGCCCCAGCATTTT	TRBJ1-5	-	15	TRBD1	TRBV7-2
CASTPPGGHSGYTF	TGTGCCAGCACCCCCCCCGGGGGTCATTCCGGCTACACCTTC	TRBJ1-2	-	14	-	TRBV2
CSVEAGGIGETQYF	TGCAGCGTTGAAGCAGGGGGCATCGGGGAGACCCAGTACTTC	TRBJ2-5	-	14	TRBD1	TRBV29-1
CASSQGDRREGYTF	TGTGCCAGCAGCCAAGGGGACAGGCGTGAAGGCTACACCTTC	TRBJ1-2	-	14	TRBD1	TRBV25-1
CASSLEDSNYGYTF	TGTGCCAGCAGCTTAGAGGACAGTAACTATGGCTACACCTTC	TRBJ1-2	few	14	-	TRBV7-3
CASSLRGQGAYGYTF	TGTGCCAGCAGCTTGCGGGGACAGGGGGCATATGGCTACACCTTC	TRBJ1-2	-	15	TRBD1	TRBV7-9
CSAGKREPTYF	TGCAGCGCTGGGAAGCGGGAGCCGACCTACTTC	TRBJ2-7	many	11	TRBD2	TRBV29-1
CSVSGQGNTGELFF	TGCAGCGTGTCGGGACAGGGGAACACCGGGGAGCTGTTTTTT	TRBJ2-2	many	14	TRBD1	TRBV29-1
CASSRLAGDYEQYF	TGCGCCAGCAGCCGACTAGCGGGAGACTACGAGCAGTACTTC	TRBJ2-7	many	14	TRBD2	TRBV7-9
CAGSLRTGNYEQYF	TGTGCCGGCAGCTTACGGACAGGGAACTACGAGCAGTACTTC	TRBJ2-7	few	14	TRBD1	TRBV7-9
CASGTGLYEQYF	TGTGCCAGCGGGACTGGGCTCTACGAGCAGTACTTC	TRBJ2-7	many	12	-	TRBV25-1
CSAKGGRVYEQYF	TGCAGTGCTAAGGGGGGGCGAGTCTACGAGCAGTACTTC	TRBJ2-7	-	13	-	TRBV20-1
CASSEFGRSYEQYF	TGTGCCAGCAGTGAATTTGGCAGGTCCTACGAGCAGTACTTC	TRBJ2-7	many	14	-	TRBV25-1
CASSQETGEQPQHF	TGCGCCAGCAGCCAAGAGACAGGGGAACAGCCCCAGCATTTT	TRBJ1-5	few	14	TRBD1	TRBV7-3
CATSSETSYEQYF	TGTGCCACCAGTTCTGAAACCTCCTACGAGCAGTACTTC	TRBJ2-7	-	13	-	TRBV24-1
CASSGTRGGETQYF	TGTGCCAGCAGTGGGACAAGGGGTGGAGAGACCCAGTACTTC	TRBJ2-5	once	14	-	TRBV2
CSAREAGPSNQPQHF	TGCAGTGCTAGAGAGGCAGGCCCCTCTAATCAGCCCCAGCATTTT	TRBJ1-5	few	15	-	TRBV20-1
CASSSLQGLDYGYTF	TGTGCCAGCAGCTCCCTACAGGGACTCGACTATGGCTACACCTTC	TRBJ1-2	few	15	-	TRBV11-2
CASRSRTGRDQPQHF	TGTGCCAGCAGATCCCGGACAGGGCGAGATCAGCCCCAGCATTTT	TRBJ1-5	-	15	TRBD1	TRBV7-9
CASSLDLTDSYGYTF	TGTGCCAGCAGCTTAGATCTTACGGACAGCTATGGCTACACCTTC	TRBJ1-2	-	15	-	TRBV11-2
CSVAQGALSYEQYF	TGCAGCGTTGCACAGGGGGCCCTCTCCTACGAGCAGTACTTC	TRBJ2-7	many	14	TRBD1	TRBV29-1
CASSSSLTNYGYTF	TGTGCCAGCAGCTCCTCCCTGACTAACTATGGCTACACCTTC	TRBJ1-2	few	14	-	TRBV12-3/TRBV12-4
CASSQSKTGTYGYTF	TGTGCCAGCAGCCAATCGAAGACAGGCACCTATGGCTACACCTTC	TRBJ1-2	many	15	-	TRBV16
CASSEREADTQYF	TGTGCCAGCAGTGAACGGGAGGCAGATACGCAGTATTTT	TRBJ2-3	-	13	TRBD2	TRBV2
CATSDGGLAEGETQYF	TGTGCCACCAGTGATGGGGGGCTAGCGGAGGGGGAGACCCAGTACTTC	TRBJ2-5	-	16	-	TRBV24-1
CASSESGVSPLHF	TGCGCCAGCAGTGAGTCTGGGGTATCACCCCTCCACTTT	TRBJ1-6	-	13	-	TRBV10-2
CASTDLQGDTEAFF	TGTGCCAGCACGGATCTCCAGGGTGACACTGAAGCTTTCTTT	TRBJ1-1	-	14	-	TRBV6-5
CASSPTGTSGSRRAQYF	TGTGCCAGTAGTCCAACAGGGACTAGCGGGAGCAGACGGGCCCAGTACTTC	TRBJ2-5	-	17	TRBD2	TRBV19
CASKTVGNTIYF	TGTGCCAGCAAAACGGTTGGAAACACCATATATTTT	TRBJ1-3	few	12	-	TRBV6-1
CSVEGGYTTEAFF	TGCAGCGTTGAAGGGGGTTATACCACTGAAGCTTTCTTT	TRBJ1-1	-	13	-	TRBV29-1
CASSPTLFDSWGAFF	TGTGCCAGCAGTCCAACCCTATTCGACAGCTGGGGAGCTTTCTTT	TRBJ1-1	few	15	-	TRBV10-3
CASSFDSPLHF	TGTGCCAGCAGCTTTGACTCACCCCTCCACTTT	TRBJ1-6	many	11	-	TRBV7-2
CSLLAGGETQYF	TGCAGCCTACTAGCGGGAGGAGAGACCCAGTACTTC	TRBJ2-5	once	12	TRBD2	TRBV29-1
CASARQGANYGFTF	TGTGCCAGCGCGCGACAGGGGGCTAACTATGGCTTCACCTTC	TRBJ1-2	-	14	TRBD1	TRBV25-1
CASSLDRGTPLHF	TGCGCCAGCAGCTTGGATCGGGGGACACCCCTCCACTTT	TRBJ1-6	many	13	-	TRBV5-1
CASSPLGQGEILHF	TGTGCCAGCAGCCCCCTCGGACAGGGCGAAATCCTCCACTTT	TRBJ1-6	medium-sized	14	TRBD1	TRBV7-8
CSSQDSGGGQPQHF	TGCAGCAGCCAAGATTCAGGGGGGGGTCAGCCCCAGCATTTT	TRBJ1-5	-	14	TRBD1	TRBV29-1
CASSTGDRGYYGYTF	TGTGCCAGTAGTACAGGGGACAGGGGCTACTATGGCTACACCTTC	TRBJ1-2	few	15	TRBD1	TRBV19
CASSLITQYF	TGTGCCAGCAGCTTAATCACCCAGTACTTC	TRBJ2-5	-	10	-	TRBV7-2
CASSQGLAGTQYF	TGTGCCAGCAGTCAAGGACTAGCGGGGACCCAGTACTTC	TRBJ2-5	-	13	TRBD2	TRBV2
CASSPSQTETQYF	TGTGCCAGCTCACCGTCACAAACAGAGACCCAGTACTTC	TRBJ2-5	-	13	-	TRBV7-8
CASGRLGEYEQYF	TGTGCCAGCGGTCGACTGGGCGAATACGAGCAGTACTTC	TRBJ2-7	-	13	-	TRBV5-4
CASSLMGRAGGYTF	TGTGCCAGCAGCTTAATGGGGCGGGCTGGGGGCTACACCTTC	TRBJ1-2	-	14	-	TRBV7-3
CASSPGLAGGYDF	TGTGCCAGCAGCCCGGGACTAGCGGGAGGTTATGACTTC	TRBJ2-5	once	13	TRBD2	TRBV2
CSVVEEGEAFF	TGCAGCGTTGTCGAGGAGGGTGAAGCTTTCTTT	TRBJ1-1	-	11	-	TRBV29-1
CAISDQGETEAFF	TGTGCCATCAGTGACCAGGGAGAAACTGAAGCTTTCTTT	TRBJ1-1	-	13	-	TRBV10-3
CASSQVLDRGVEQYF	TGCGCCAGCAGTCAAGTGTTGGACCGAGGTGTCGAGCAGTACTTC	TRBJ2-7	-	15	-	TRBV7-2
CSARDAVEAYEQYF	TGCAGTGCTAGAGACGCCGTCGAGGCCTACGAGCAGTACTTC	TRBJ2-7	few	14	-	TRBV20-1
CASSSGPRGAHTEAFF	TGCGCCAGCAGCTCGGGACCCAGGGGTGCTCACACTGAAGCTTTCTTT	TRBJ1-1	-	16	-	TRBV7-3
CASSLNGTPNYEQYF	TGTGCCAGCAGCTTGAATGGGACTCCCAATTACGAGCAGTACTTC	TRBJ2-7	-	15	-	TRBV7-8
CSVVQGEYEQYF	TGCAGCGTTGTACAGGGAGAGTACGAGCAGTACTTC	TRBJ2-7	-	12	-	TRBV29-1
CASSLDGGAFYTEAFF	TGTGCCAGCAGCTTAGACGGGGGGGCATTTTACACTGAAGCTTTCTTT	TRBJ1-1	-	16	-	TRBV7-8
CASSLGRRGRYETQYF	TGTGCCAGCAGTTTAGGTCGTCGGGGGCGGTATGAGACCCAGTACTTC	TRBJ2-5	-	16	-	TRBV7-3
CASSALAGELFF	TGTGCCAGCAGCGCACTAGCCGGGGAGCTGTTTTTT	TRBJ2-2	few	12	-	TRBV9
CASSQAALPLHF	TGCGCCAGCAGCCAAGCTGCCTTACCCCTCCACTTT	TRBJ1-6	few	12	-	TRBV4-1